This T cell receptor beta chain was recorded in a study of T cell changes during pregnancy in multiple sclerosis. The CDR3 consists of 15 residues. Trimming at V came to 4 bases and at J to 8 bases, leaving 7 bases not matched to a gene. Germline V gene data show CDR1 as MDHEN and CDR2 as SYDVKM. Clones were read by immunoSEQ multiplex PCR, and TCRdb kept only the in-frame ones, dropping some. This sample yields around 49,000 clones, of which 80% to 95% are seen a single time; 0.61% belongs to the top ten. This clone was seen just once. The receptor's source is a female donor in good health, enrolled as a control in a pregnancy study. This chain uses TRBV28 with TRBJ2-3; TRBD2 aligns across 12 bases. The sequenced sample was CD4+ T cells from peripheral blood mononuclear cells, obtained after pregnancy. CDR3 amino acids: CASSSGLAGGGTQYF. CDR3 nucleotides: TGTGCCAGCAGTTCTGGCCTAGCGGGAGGGGGTACGCAGTATTTT.